This entry is about one T cell receptor (beta chain). Its antigen is currently not known. Base qualities are not at hand, and no much larger clone is one base apart. These data are taken from a study of blood T cells in healthy people across ages (dated by TCRdb to the mid-2010s). As for the study more broadly: Template switching captured roughly one uniquely barcoded TCR beta cDNA molecule per two T cells in model experiments. The study measured age-related changes in TCR beta repertoire diversity using deep sequencing normalized with unique cDNA molecular identifiers. Four age groups were formed from the donors: young (average 16 years), middle-aged (approximately 39), aged (more than 55) and long-lived (roughly 81). To avoid experimental bias, donors of different ages were distributed randomly across sequencing lanes. Two additional independent replicas of 1 million unique cDNA reads from the same blood draw were analyzed for two donors (one aged 18 to 30 and one aged 80 or older).

Library prep was done by 5' RACE. Instrument on record: Illumina HiSeq 2500. A second PCR of roughly 7 to 12 cycles was run with a J-beta primer mix and a sample-barcoded 5' primer. A template-switch 5' adaptor carrying 12 random nucleotides introduced a unique molecular identifier onto each TCR beta cDNA molecule. At least 2.5 million CDR3-containing paired-end reads were obtained from each sample. First-strand cDNA was synthesized from all RNA with the Mint cDNA synthesis kit, primed by a TRBC-specific oligonucleotide. After uracil-DNA glycosylase treatment, a first 18-cycle PCR used universal primers M1SS and BC2_uni_R on all cDNA. The original methods were these. For normalization, 1 million high-quality reads were randomly selected from each sample, with every read carrying a distinct molecular identifier. Reads with shared molecular identifiers were discarded instead of being binned into consensus sequences. MiTCR, set to a Q25 quality threshold and the strictest error-elimination algorithm, was used for CDR3 identification, clonotype clustering and error correction. A nonparametric unseen species model using Euler transformation provided a lower-bound estimate of total TCR beta diversity. Using fastp at Q25 and MiXCR, TCRdb reprocessed the public reads and kept productive beta chains. Entries that share a CDR3 protein sequence are merged under the most common genes and DNA. TCRdb, rather than the study authors, made the V and J calls. Recorded for this sample are 550,000 to 750,000 distinct CDR3 sequences; around 21% of them occurred a single time. The top ten constitute 3.6% of the sample.

What the study reported, not specific to this receptor: Observed TCR beta diversity per million T cells fell roughly linearly with age, and a significant reduction was already apparent by age around 40. Bulk unsorted PBMC profiling prevented conclusive comparison of naive and antigen-experienced compartments. The CMV infection status of donors was not known, potentially confounding age-related changes in expanded clonotypes. A strong correlation was found between observed TCR beta diversity and the percentage of naive T cells measured by flow cytometry. The long-lived group showed more naive CD4+ T cells, fewer expanded clones and increased TCR diversity than the aged group, suggesting age selection. Estimates of total diversity based on one million sequenced T cells were considered lower bounds and underestimates.

Donors were a few dozen systemically healthy Caucasian individuals from Russia aged roughly 6 to 90 years. Ten milliliters of peripheral blood were collected from each donor into EDTA-treated Vacutainer tubes. Ficoll-Paque density-gradient centrifugation was used to isolate PBMCs, with at least 6 million obtained per sample. Trizol reagent was used to extract total RNA from the PBMCs, yielding at least 6 micrograms per sample. For every donor, an aliquot of PBMCs went through flow cytometry to measure the percentages of naive CD45RAhigh/CD27high T cells. The clonotype originates from an older man in good health. Sequenced input: blood.

The bases read TGTGCCAGCGGCGCTGGACAGGGCCCATCCTACGAGCAGTACTTC. Its protein reads: CASGAGQGPSYEQYF. The chain is made from TRBV7-6 and TRBJ2-7, with 8 junctional bases fitting TRBD1. CDR1 and CDR2 (SGHVS, FNYEAQ) derive from the germline V gene. Germline trimming: 8 bases from V, 1 base from J; junction bases outside gene matches: 10. CDR3 length: 15 amino acids, cysteine to phenylalanine. Only CDR3 DNA is held: 45 bases, read in frame from base 1.